The rows below give T cell receptor beta chains drawn from one sample of a study of T cell responses to AZD1222 COVID-19 vaccine. Generated by immunoSEQ multiplex PCR, the TCRdb table keeps only in-frame clones and is missing some. The profile covers some 150,000 clones, with more than 85% appearing a single time and less than 0.95% taken by the ten largest. Sample: peripheral blood, taken on day 0 of MenACWY control vaccination. The origin of the receptors is an adult in good health. CDR3s include the opening cysteine and the closing phenylalanine or tryptophan. The order of the fields is J gene, D gene, V gene, clone size, CDR3 DNA, CDR3 protein. D genes are given only for firm matches. Part of the rows lack a size; the others show once, few, many or a class for expanded clones.

j_call: TRBJ1-1
d_call: NA
v_call: TRBV3-1/TRBV3-2
clone_size: NA
cdr3_nt: TGTGCCAGCAGGGGGGAGGTAGGCACTGAAGCTTTCTTT
cdr3_aa: CASRGEVGTEAFF

j_call: TRBJ1-6
d_call: NA
v_call: TRBV7-9
clone_size: NA
cdr3_nt: TGTGCCACACAGGGATCGGGTAATTCACCCCTCCACTTT
cdr3_aa: CATQGSGNSPLHF

j_call: TRBJ2-2
d_call: TRBD2
v_call: TRBV11-1
clone_size: NA
cdr3_nt: TGTGCCAGCAGCTCCTTTGGGGGGGGCACCGGGGAGCTGTTTTTT
cdr3_aa: CASSSFGGGTGELFF

j_call: TRBJ1-2
d_call: NA
v_call: TRBV7-2
clone_size: NA
cdr3_nt: TGTGCCAGCAGCCCCCCTCTGGGGGCGGGCGGCTACACCTTC
cdr3_aa: CASSPPLGAGGYTF

j_call: TRBJ2-1
d_call: NA
v_call: TRBV19
clone_size: NA
cdr3_nt: TGTGCCAGTAGTATAGGGGGCGGAGACCTTCCCAATGAGCAGTTCTTC
cdr3_aa: CASSIGGGDLPNEQFF

j_call: TRBJ1-1
d_call: TRBD1
v_call: TRBV6-5
clone_size: NA
cdr3_nt: TGTGCCAGCAGGGGGGACAGGGCGGGAGCTTTCTTT
cdr3_aa: CASRGDRAGAFF

j_call: TRBJ2-1
d_call: TRBD2
v_call: TRBV11-1
clone_size: NA
cdr3_nt: TGTGCCAGCAGCTTAGGACTAGCGGGAAATGAGCAGTTCTTC
cdr3_aa: CASSLGLAGNEQFF

j_call: TRBJ2-7
d_call: TRBD1
v_call: TRBV4-1
clone_size: NA
cdr3_nt: TGCGCCAGCAGCCACCGCCCAAGACAGGGAACCTACGAGCAGTACTTC
cdr3_aa: CASSHRPRQGTYEQYF

j_call: TRBJ2-5
d_call: TRBD2
v_call: TRBV13
clone_size: NA
cdr3_nt: TGTGCCAGCAGCCCAAGGGGTAGCGGGGGCACCCGCGGGGAGACCCAGTACTTC
cdr3_aa: CASSPRGSGGTRGETQYF

j_call: TRBJ1-2
d_call: TRBD1
v_call: TRBV5-1
clone_size: NA
cdr3_nt: TGCGCCAGCAGCTTGGACGGCGGGACAGGCAACTATGGCTACACCTTC
cdr3_aa: CASSLDGGTGNYGYTF

j_call: TRBJ2-7
d_call: NA
v_call: TRBV5-6
clone_size: NA
cdr3_nt: TGTGCCAGCAGCTTATGGCCTCTCTCCTACGAGCAGTACTTC
cdr3_aa: CASSLWPLSYEQYF

j_call: TRBJ1-4
d_call: NA
v_call: TRBV7-9
clone_size: NA
cdr3_nt: TGTGCCAGCAGCCGGACCCTTGAAAAACTGTTTTTT
cdr3_aa: CASSRTLEKLFF

j_call: TRBJ1-2
d_call: TRBD1
v_call: TRBV5-1
clone_size: NA
cdr3_nt: TGCGCCAGCAGCCAGTCCGGGACAGGGGCGTCGGGTGGCTACACCTTC
cdr3_aa: CASSQSGTGASGGYTF

j_call: TRBJ2-2
d_call: NA
v_call: TRBV6-5
clone_size: NA
cdr3_nt: TGTGCCAGCAGCCGGCAATCCGGGGAGCTGTTTTTT
cdr3_aa: CASSRQSGELFF

j_call: TRBJ1-4
d_call: NA
v_call: TRBV7-9
clone_size: once
cdr3_nt: TGTGCCAGCAGCTTAATGGGGGCGCGAGATGAAAAACTGTTTTTT
cdr3_aa: CASSLMGARDEKLFF

j_call: TRBJ2-4
d_call: TRBD2
v_call: TRBV5-1
clone_size: NA
cdr3_nt: TGCGCCAGCAGCTTGATGATAGCGGGAGTTCGAGCCAAAAACATTCAGTACTTC
cdr3_aa: CASSLMIAGVRAKNIQYF

j_call: TRBJ2-3
d_call: NA
v_call: TRBV24-1
clone_size: NA
cdr3_nt: TGTGCCACCAGTGATCCGACGGTGAGCACAGATACGCAGTATTTT
cdr3_aa: CATSDPTVSTDTQYF